A selection of T cell receptor beta chains follows, all from one sample in a study of Ad26.COV2.S vaccination and SARS-CoV-2 variants. Assay used: immunoSEQ multiplex PCR; TCRdb lists only in-frame clones, some missing. The table has 200,000 to 300,000 clones, around 88% seen once; the top ten hold under 3%. Specimen: peripheral blood, collected in a trial of Ad26.COV2.S vaccine versus placebo. The receptors were gathered from a person aged 18-60 years who received the Ad26.COV2.S COVID-19 vaccine or a placebo. CDR3s include the opening cysteine and the closing phenylalanine or tryptophan. Fields, in order: clone size, V gene, D gene, J gene, CDR3 DNA, CDR3 protein. The D gene is left open where the match is weak. Clone size appears in some rows only: once, few, many, or a class for an expanded clone.

>once|TRBV11-2|-|TRBJ1-6
TGTGCCAGCAGCAGTGGAAGCCCATCCCCCCTCCACTTT
CASSSGSPSPLHF
>-|TRBV5-5|-|TRBJ2-2
TGTGCCAGCAGCCGGCAGACAGGCAATAACTGGGAGCTGTTTTTT
CASSRQTGNNWELFF
>-|TRBV27|-|TRBJ1-3
TGTGCCAGCAGAACAGGGAACTCTGGAAACACCATATATTTT
CASRTGNSGNTIYF
>-|TRBV5-4|TRBD2|TRBJ2-5
TGTGCCAGCAGCTCCGGACTAGCGGGGGGGCCTAGTGAGACCCAGTACTTC
CASSSGLAGGPSETQYF
>-|TRBV27|TRBD1|TRBJ2-5
TGTGCCAGCAGTACTCGACAGGGAGAGGAAGAGACCCAGTACTTC
CASSTRQGEEETQYF
>-|TRBV18|-|TRBJ2-3
TGTGCCAGCTCCAGGGGGGGTAGCACAGATACGCAGTATTTT
CASSRGGSTDTQYF
>-|TRBV5-1|TRBD1|TRBJ1-2
TGCGCCAGCAGCTTGGTGTCAGGGGGTATTCCTAACTATGGCTACACCTTC
CASSLVSGGIPNYGYTF
>-|TRBV29-1|-|TRBJ2-2
TGCAGCGTTGATGGGGGGAACGGGGAGCTGTTTTTT
CSVDGGNGELFF
>-|TRBV4-2|TRBD2|TRBJ2-1
TGTGCCAGCAGCCAAGACGAGGCGGGCGGGAGTCCCTACAATGAGCAGTTCTTC
CASSQDEAGGSPYNEQFF
>once|TRBV4-3|TRBD1|TRBJ1-6
TGCGCCAGCAGCCACGGACAGGGAGCGTCGCGGTCACCCCTCCACTTT
CASSHGQGASRSPLHF
>-|TRBV15|-|TRBJ2-1
TGTGCCGTCGCTCCCCAGGACCCTCCTCGGAATGAGCAGTTCTTC
CAVAPQDPPRNEQFF
>-|TRBV7-3|TRBD1|TRBJ2-7
TGTGCCAGCAGCCTAGGACAGGGGACCTACGAGCAGTACTTC
CASSLGQGTYEQYF
>-|TRBV9|-|TRBJ1-3
TGTGCCAGCAGCGTGGACCCCACAGGGTCGCTCGGAAACACCATATATTTT
CASSVDPTGSLGNTIYF
>-|TRBV5-4|-|TRBJ2-2
TGTGCCAGCAGCCACCGGGACATTCAGTTTGCCGGGGAGCTGTTTTTT
CASSHRDIQFAGELFF
>-|TRBV6-6|-|TRBJ2-5
TGTGCCAGCAGTTACGCGGCGGTCCAAGAGACCCAGTACTTC
CASSYAAVQETQYF
>-|TRBV7-9|TRBD1|TRBJ1-2
TGTGCCAGCAGCACAGGGGGCTATGGCTACACCTTC
CASSTGGYGYTF
>-|TRBV6-2/TRBV6-3|-|TRBJ2-1
TGTGCCAGCAGTTACCAGGGGCCGCGGGAGCAGTTCTTC
CASSYQGPREQFF
>-|TRBV13|TRBD1|TRBJ1-2
TGTGCCAGCAGCCTTACCCCGGACAGGACTTATGGCTACACCTTC
CASSLTPDRTYGYTF
>-|TRBV25-1|-|TRBJ2-3
TGTGCCAGCAGTGCCTTGTTTAGGGGCAAGCGCACAGATACGCAGTATTTT
CASSALFRGKRTDTQYF
>-|TRBV6-6|-|TRBJ1-1
TGTGCCAGCAGTTACCAGGAAATGAACACTGAAGCTTTCTTT
CASSYQEMNTEAFF
>-|TRBV15|-|TRBJ1-5
TGTGCCACCAGCAGAGATCGAGGCGGGATGGGCAATCAGCCTCAGCATTTT
CATSRDRGGMGNQPQHF
>few|TRBV5-1|-|TRBJ2-3
TGCGCCAGCAGCTTGTTAGCGAGCACAGATACGCAGTATTTT
CASSLLASTDTQYF
>-|TRBV7-9|TRBD2|TRBJ2-1
TGTGCCAGCAGCTTAAAACTAGCGGGAGGAGGTGAGCAGTTCTTC
CASSLKLAGGGEQFF
>few|TRBV7-2|TRBD1|TRBJ1-5
TGTGCCAGCAGCTCCACAGGGGGTTTCGGCAATCAGCCCCAGCATTTT
CASSSTGGFGNQPQHF
>-|TRBV25-1|-|TRBJ2-1
TGTGCCAGCAGTGAATATGGTCCCGGGGGCAATGAGCAGTTCTTC
CASSEYGPGGNEQFF
>-|TRBV19|-|TRBJ2-1
TGTGCCAGTAGTTCCCTGAGCTCCTACAATGAGCAGTTCTTC
CASSSLSSYNEQFF
>-|TRBV19|TRBD2|TRBJ2-2
TGTGCCAGTAGGACGATCGGGGGGGACACCGGGGAGCTGTTTTTT
CASRTIGGDTGELFF
>-|TRBV19|TRBD2|TRBJ2-1
TGTGCCAGTAGTTCCCGACTAGCGGCCTACAATGAGCAGTTCTTC
CASSSRLAAYNEQFF
>-|TRBV27|TRBD1|TRBJ1-1
TGTGCCAGCAGTATCGACAGGGCCACTGAAGCTTTCTTT
CASSIDRATEAFF
>-|TRBV27|-|TRBJ1-1
TGTGCCAGCAGTTTGACGGAGAACACTGAAGCTTTCTTT
CASSLTENTEAFF
>-|TRBV7-2|TRBD2|TRBJ2-1
TGTGCCAGCAGGGACGGGGGGGCCGGGTCCTACAATGAGCAGTTCTTC
CASRDGGAGSYNEQFF
>-|TRBV25-1|-|TRBJ2-1
TGTGCCAGCGGGCTAAATGAGCAGTTCTTC
CASGLNEQFF
>-|TRBV5-6|-|TRBJ2-3
TGTGCCAGCAGCTTGGTAGGGGAAGGCACAGATACGCAGTATTTT
CASSLVGEGTDTQYF
>once|TRBV7-6|-|TRBJ2-1
TGTGCCAGCAGCTTTGTGGGTGGTAGCAATGAGCAGTTCTTC
CASSFVGGSNEQFF
>-|TRBV7-8|-|TRBJ1-2
TGTGCCAGCAGCCTAAGAAGCGGCAGGGTTAACTATGGCTACACCTTC
CASSLRSGRVNYGYTF
>-|TRBV19|TRBD1|TRBJ2-3
TGTGCCAGCAGTCCGGGACAGGGGCTGGCAGATACGCAGTATTTT
CASSPGQGLADTQYF
>few|TRBV11-1|-|TRBJ1-2
TGTGCCAGCAGCTTAGACGGTAACTATGGCTACACCTTC
CASSLDGNYGYTF
>-|TRBV5-6|-|TRBJ2-1
TGTGCCAGCAGCTTGGTGGAGGTGCAGTTCTTC
CASSLVEVQFF
>-|TRBV3-1/TRBV3-2|-|TRBJ2-3
TGTGCCAGCCGCTCCGGGTTCGGGAATAGCCCAGATACGCAGTATTTT
CASRSGFGNSPDTQYF
>-|TRBV6-5|-|TRBJ1-3
TGTGCCAGCAGCCCGGCGAGAAAGGGAGGAAACACCATATATTTT
CASSPARKGGNTIYF
>few|TRBV7-3|-|TRBJ2-5
TGTGCCAGCAGCCCAAGAGGGACTAGGGGGCTGACTACAGAGACCCAGTACTTC
CASSPRGTRGLTTETQYF
>-|TRBV6-1|-|TRBJ2-2
TGTGCCAGCAGTGAAAGCCCGGCCGGGGAGCTGTTTTTT
CASSESPAGELFF
>few|TRBV6-1|-|TRBJ1-3
TGTGCCAGCAGTGAGCTCGCAGCCTACTCTGGAAACACCATATATTTT
CASSELAAYSGNTIYF
>-|TRBV7-2|TRBD2|TRBJ2-2
TGTGCCAGCAGCCCGAAGCTAGCGGGAGCCACCGGGGAGCTGTTTTTT
CASSPKLAGATGELFF
>-|TRBV21-1|-|TRBJ2-3
TGTGCCAGCAGCATAAGGACAGGGGCAACCACAGATACGCAGTATTTT
CASSIRTGATTDTQYF
>-|TRBV28|-|TRBJ1-5
TGTGCCAGCAGTTTAAGATATAGCAATCAGCCCCAGCATTTT
CASSLRYSNQPQHF
>-|TRBV7-2|-|TRBJ1-5
TGTGCCAGCAGCTTAGCATCGGTCGGGGCGGGTCAGCCCCAGCATTTT
CASSLASVGAGQPQHF
>-|TRBV12-3/TRBV12-4|-|TRBJ1-6
TGTGCCAGCAGTTTAACCGTAGCTTCACCCCTCCACTTT
CASSLTVASPLHF
>-|TRBV6-5|-|TRBJ1-4
TGTGCCAGCGCTCTCGCAACTAATGAAAAACTGTTTTTT
CASALATNEKLFF
>-|TRBV15|TRBD1|TRBJ1-4
TGTGCCACCAGCAGAGGTGGGGACAGCGGTAATGAAAAACTGTTTTTT
CATSRGGDSGNEKLFF